This is a list of T cell receptor beta chains from one sample in a study of human T cells and chemical hapten exposure. One entry per CDR3 protein results from TCRdb running MiXCR on the RACE reads. Of some 340,000 distinct CDR3 sequences detected, around 7% appear once; the ten largest clones hold around 8.2%. The sample in question was whole blood, obtained in connection with sensitization to the hapten diphenylcyclopropenone (DPC). These receptors were taken from a woman between 18 and 30 years old with alopecia areata. Some clones in this sample may be carry-over from other donors' samples. The CDR3 runs from the conserved cysteine through the conserved F or W. The D gene is left open where the match is weak. Only part of the rows carry a size: once, few, many, or a class if the clone is expanded.

CDR3aa: CASRKGLEKLFF
CDR3nt: TGTGCCAGCAGAAAGGGGCTAGAAAAACTGTTTTTT
d_gene: -
j_gene: TRBJ1-4
v_gene: TRBV6-5
abundance: few

CDR3aa: CALGDSSGVGPGNTIYF
CDR3nt: TGTGCCTTGGGGGACTCTTCAGGAGTTGGGCCTGGAAACACCATATATTTT
d_gene: -
j_gene: TRBJ1-3
v_gene: TRBV2
abundance: many

CDR3aa: CASSLTVYSNQPQHF
CDR3nt: TGTGCCAGCAGCTTAACCGTATATAGCAATCAGCCCCAGCATTTT
d_gene: -
j_gene: TRBJ1-5
v_gene: TRBV7-2
abundance: many

CDR3aa: CASSLNNYEQYF
CDR3nt: TGTGCCAGCAGTTTAAACAACTACGAGCAGTACTTC
d_gene: -
j_gene: TRBJ2-7
v_gene: TRBV28
abundance: few

CDR3aa: CASSQVLGSSSGNTIYF
CDR3nt: TGCGCCAGCAGCCAAGTCCTGGGGTCAAGCTCTGGAAACACCATATATTTT
d_gene: -
j_gene: TRBJ1-3
v_gene: TRBV4-1
abundance: -

CDR3aa: CASSYPPWRQRGYQPQHF
CDR3nt: TGTGCCAGCAGTTACCCGCCTTGGCGACAGCGGGGTTACCAGCCCCAGCATTTT
d_gene: -
j_gene: TRBJ1-5
v_gene: TRBV6-2/TRBV6-3
abundance: many

CDR3aa: CASSRGQHLFNYGYTF
CDR3nt: TGTGCCAGCAGCCGCGGACAGCACCTGTTTAACTATGGCTACACCTTC
d_gene: -
j_gene: TRBJ1-2
v_gene: TRBV27
abundance: few

CDR3aa: CATSGNSNQPQHF
CDR3nt: TGTGCCACCTCAGGGAACTCAAATCAGCCCCAGCATTTT
d_gene: -
j_gene: TRBJ1-5
v_gene: TRBV19
abundance: many

CDR3aa: CASSLSAGGGDTQYF
CDR3nt: TGTGCCAGCAGTTTGTCCGCGGGGGGCGGAGATACGCAGTATTTT
d_gene: TRBD2
j_gene: TRBJ2-3
v_gene: TRBV12-3/TRBV12-4
abundance: few

CDR3aa: CASSPGGAENQPQHF
CDR3nt: TGTGCCAGCAGCCCCGGGGGCGCGGAAAATCAGCCCCAGCATTTT
d_gene: -
j_gene: TRBJ1-5
v_gene: TRBV12-3/TRBV12-4
abundance: many

CDR3aa: CASSLKRDTEAFF
CDR3nt: TGTGCCAGCAGTTTAAAACGGGACACTGAAGCTTTCTTT
d_gene: -
j_gene: TRBJ1-1
v_gene: TRBV12-3/TRBV12-4
abundance: few

CDR3aa: CASHQGAGANVLTF
CDR3nt: TGTGCCAGCCACCAAGGGGCTGGGGCCAACGTCCTGACTTTC
d_gene: -
j_gene: TRBJ2-6
v_gene: TRBV7-6
abundance: -

CDR3aa: CASSYSSGAGNEQFF
CDR3nt: TGTGCCAGCAGTTACTCCTCGGGGGCGGGGAATGAGCAGTTCTTC
d_gene: -
j_gene: TRBJ2-1
v_gene: TRBV6-5
abundance: many

CDR3aa: CASSSISGGSYEQYF
CDR3nt: TGTGCCAGCAGTTCCATTAGCGGGGGGTCCTACGAGCAGTACTTC
d_gene: TRBD2
j_gene: TRBJ2-7
v_gene: TRBV27
abundance: -

CDR3aa: CASSLDPNLYTQYF
CDR3nt: TGTGCCAGCAGCTTAGATCCTAATTTGTATACGCAGTATTTT
d_gene: -
j_gene: TRBJ2-3
v_gene: TRBV7-8
abundance: many

CDR3aa: CASSLGQGSDQPQHF
CDR3nt: TGTGCCAGCAGTTTAGGCCAGGGGTCCGATCAGCCCCAGCATTTT
d_gene: -
j_gene: TRBJ1-5
v_gene: TRBV27
abundance: many

CDR3aa: CASSQEAPPYGGGEQYF
CDR3nt: TGTGCCAGCAGCCAAGAAGCCCCCCCCTATGGAGGTGGCGAGCAGTACTTC
d_gene: -
j_gene: TRBJ2-7
v_gene: TRBV3-1
abundance: -

CDR3aa: CSAKWDPTADTQYF
CDR3nt: TGCAGTGCTAAATGGGACCCAACCGCAGATACGCAGTATTTT
d_gene: -
j_gene: TRBJ2-3
v_gene: TRBV20-1
abundance: -

CDR3aa: CASSQPLRFFGNTIYF
CDR3nt: TGCGCCAGCAGCCAACCACTCAGATTTTTCGGAAACACCATATATTTT
d_gene: -
j_gene: TRBJ1-3
v_gene: TRBV4-1
abundance: -

CDR3aa: CASSLELSYEQYF
CDR3nt: TGCGCCAGCAGCTTGGAACTGTCCTACGAGCAGTACTTC
d_gene: -
j_gene: TRBJ2-7
v_gene: TRBV5-1
abundance: -

CDR3aa: CSVELTRGGSPLHF
CDR3nt: TGCAGCGTTGAGCTCACAAGGGGCGGCTCACCCCTCCACTTT
d_gene: -
j_gene: TRBJ1-6
v_gene: TRBV29-1
abundance: many

CDR3aa: CASSSDKGAYGYTF
CDR3nt: TGTGCCAGCAGTTCAGATAAGGGGGCTTATGGCTACACCTTC
d_gene: TRBD1
j_gene: TRBJ1-2
v_gene: TRBV12-3/TRBV12-4
abundance: many

CDR3aa: CSASRRDRGDEQYF
CDR3nt: TGCAGTGCTAGTCGCCGGGACAGGGGAGACGAGCAGTACTTC
d_gene: TRBD1
j_gene: TRBJ2-7
v_gene: TRBV20-1
abundance: many

CDR3aa: CASRGRLGSEAFF
CDR3nt: TGTGCCAGCAGAGGCAGATTAGGGTCTGAAGCTTTCTTT
d_gene: -
j_gene: TRBJ1-1
v_gene: TRBV6-2/TRBV6-3
abundance: once

CDR3aa: CASSYGQGTPYEQYF
CDR3nt: TGTGCCAGCAGTTACGGGCAGGGGACCCCCTACGAGCAGTACTTC
d_gene: -
j_gene: TRBJ2-7
v_gene: TRBV6-5
abundance: -

CDR3aa: CASSYSSQGKDGYTF
CDR3nt: TGTGCCAGCAGTTACTCCTCACAAGGGAAAGATGGCTACACCTTC
d_gene: -
j_gene: TRBJ1-2
v_gene: TRBV6-6
abundance: -

CDR3aa: CSGSLSGGADEQFF
CDR3nt: TGCAGTGGGTCCTTGAGCGGGGGGGCGGATGAGCAGTTCTTC
d_gene: TRBD2
j_gene: TRBJ2-1
v_gene: TRBV20-1
abundance: many

CDR3aa: CASSVGGMNTEAFF
CDR3nt: TGTGCCAGCAGCGTAGGGGGGATGAACACTGAAGCTTTCTTT
d_gene: -
j_gene: TRBJ1-1
v_gene: TRBV9
abundance: -

CDR3aa: CASSPSGTLGRDTQYF
CDR3nt: TGTGCCAGCAGTCCCTCCGGGACCTTAGGGAGAGATACGCAGTATTTT
d_gene: -
j_gene: TRBJ2-3
v_gene: TRBV3-1
abundance: few

CDR3aa: CASSRFVEARTGLYEQYF
CDR3nt: TGTGCCAGCAGTCGTTTTGTTGAGGCGCGGACAGGACTTTACGAGCAGTACTTC
d_gene: TRBD1
j_gene: TRBJ2-7
v_gene: TRBV6-1
abundance: many

CDR3aa: CASSLYSGDNEKLFF
CDR3nt: TGTGCCAGCAGCTTGTACTCAGGGGATAATGAAAAACTGTTTTTT
d_gene: -
j_gene: TRBJ1-4
v_gene: TRBV7-2
abundance: many

CDR3aa: CASTTGSSGANVLTF
CDR3nt: TGTGCCAGCACCACAGGGTCCTCTGGGGCCAACGTCCTGACTTTC
d_gene: -
j_gene: TRBJ2-6
v_gene: TRBV6-2/TRBV6-3
abundance: many

CDR3aa: CASSQDPKMNTEAFF
CDR3nt: TGCGCCAGCAGCCAAGATCCGAAGATGAACACTGAAGCTTTCTTT
d_gene: -
j_gene: TRBJ1-1
v_gene: TRBV4-1
abundance: many

CDR3aa: CASSPRLAETVQETQYF
CDR3nt: TGTGCCAGCAGCCCTCGACTAGCGGAGACAGTCCAAGAGACCCAGTACTTC
d_gene: TRBD2
j_gene: TRBJ2-5
v_gene: TRBV7-4
abundance: few

CDR3aa: CASSPTSYGYTF
CDR3nt: TGTGCCAGCAGTCCGACAAGCTATGGCTACACCTTC
d_gene: -
j_gene: TRBJ1-2
v_gene: TRBV12-3/TRBV12-4
abundance: few

CDR3aa: CASSLVHSSGNTIYF
CDR3nt: TGTGCCAGCAGCTTAGTTCACAGCTCTGGAAACACCATATATTTT
d_gene: -
j_gene: TRBJ1-3
v_gene: TRBV7-9
abundance: -

CDR3aa: CASSWGGQGYGYTF
CDR3nt: TGTGCCAGCAGTTGGGGGGGACAAGGCTATGGCTACACCTTC
d_gene: -
j_gene: TRBJ1-2
v_gene: TRBV12-3/TRBV12-4
abundance: -

CDR3aa: CASSSPTSGNTDTQYF
CDR3nt: TGTGCCAGCAGCTCCCCGACTAGCGGCAACACAGATACGCAGTATTTT
d_gene: TRBD2
j_gene: TRBJ2-3
v_gene: TRBV7-6
abundance: many

CDR3aa: CASSSQTVRDRVILNTGELFF
CDR3nt: TGTGCCAGCAGCTCCCAAACCGTACGGGACAGGGTTATACTAAACACCGGGGAGCTGTTTTTT
d_gene: TRBD1
j_gene: TRBJ2-2
v_gene: TRBV5-6
abundance: -

CDR3aa: CASRLPGPGDYGYTF
CDR3nt: TGTGCCAGCAGACTCCCCGGCCCCGGCGACTATGGCTACACCTTC
d_gene: -
j_gene: TRBJ1-2
v_gene: TRBV6-1
abundance: few

CDR3aa: CSAPRDGGNIQYF
CDR3nt: TGCAGTGCCCCCCGTGACGGCGGAAACATTCAGTACTTC
d_gene: -
j_gene: TRBJ2-4
v_gene: TRBV20-1
abundance: -

CDR3aa: CASSVGRLRSTGELFF
CDR3nt: TGTGCCAGCAGCGTAGGTCGGCTGCGATCCACCGGGGAGCTGTTTTTT
d_gene: -
j_gene: TRBJ2-2
v_gene: TRBV9
abundance: few

CDR3aa: CSARGLAGNEQYF
CDR3nt: TGCAGTGCGAGAGGTCTAGCGGGGAACGAGCAGTACTTC
d_gene: TRBD2
j_gene: TRBJ2-7
v_gene: TRBV20-1
abundance: few

CDR3aa: CASSPLGQDNTDTQYF
CDR3nt: TGTGCCAGCTCACCACTGGGACAGGATAACACAGATACGCAGTATTTT
d_gene: TRBD1
j_gene: TRBJ2-3
v_gene: TRBV18
abundance: many

CDR3aa: CASSSGAPNEQFF
CDR3nt: TGTGCCAGCAGTTCGGGGGCACCGAATGAGCAGTTCTTC
d_gene: -
j_gene: TRBJ2-1
v_gene: TRBV11-2
abundance: few

CDR3aa: CASSEGLAGGLSYEQYF
CDR3nt: TGTGCCAGCAGTGAAGGGCTAGCGGGGGGACTCTCCTACGAGCAGTACTTC
d_gene: TRBD2
j_gene: TRBJ2-7
v_gene: TRBV25-1
abundance: many

CDR3aa: CASSQEPRGRQGGYEQYF
CDR3nt: TGCGCCAGCAGCCAAGAACCCCGGGGGAGACAGGGAGGCTACGAGCAGTACTTC
d_gene: -
j_gene: TRBJ2-7
v_gene: TRBV4-1
abundance: many

CDR3aa: CSASRSGGYEQYF
CDR3nt: TGCAGTGCTAGCCGGTCCGGGGGCTACGAGCAGTACTTC
d_gene: -
j_gene: TRBJ2-7
v_gene: TRBV20-1
abundance: many

CDR3aa: CASSLDQWNTEAFF
CDR3nt: TGTGCCAGCAGCTTAGATCAGTGGAACACTGAAGCTTTCTTT
d_gene: -
j_gene: TRBJ1-1
v_gene: TRBV11-2
abundance: -

CDR3aa: CASSSLGGGAGNTIYF
CDR3nt: TGTGCCAGCAGCTCCCTGGGTGGGGGAGCTGGAAACACCATATATTTT
d_gene: -
j_gene: TRBJ1-3
v_gene: TRBV9
abundance: -

CDR3aa: CASSLGSTANYGYTF
CDR3nt: TGTGCCAGCAGTTTGGGTTCGACAGCTAACTATGGCTACACCTTC
d_gene: -
j_gene: TRBJ1-2
v_gene: TRBV28
abundance: few

CDR3aa: CASSHGQHGNTIYF
CDR3nt: TGTGCCAGCAGCCACGGACAGCATGGAAACACCATATATTTT
d_gene: -
j_gene: TRBJ1-3
v_gene: TRBV11-2
abundance: -

CDR3aa: CASSMSQNYQPQHF
CDR3nt: TGTGCCAGTAGTATGAGTCAGAATTATCAGCCCCAGCATTTT
d_gene: -
j_gene: TRBJ1-5
v_gene: TRBV19
abundance: few